This T cell receptor (beta chain) appears in the sequencing data of a study of T-cell reconstitution after alpha-beta-depleted transplantation in children. Researchers prepared the TCRbeta library using unique molecular identifiers, the study reports. Each CDR3 protein gets one entry after TCRdb re-called the PCR reads with MiXCR. Of around 360,000 distinct CDR3 sequences detected, 10% appear once; the ten largest clones hold around 2.4%. The CDR3 is 17 residues long. V was shortened by 6 bases and J by 1 base, with 19 bases between the two germline ends. This clonotype showed up just a few times. The TCR originated in a human donor who donated a stem cell graft to a child with acute lymphoblastic leukemia. This chain uses TRBV12-3 or TRBV12-4 with TRBJ1-5; unclear D gene. Here the sequenced sample was PBMCs from the stem cell graft donor, taken from the stem cell graft. The CDR3 DNA is TGTGCCAGCAGCGCTCCTGGGCAGGTCCTCAGCAATCAGCCCCAGCATTTT. This translates into CASSAPGQVLSNQPQHF.